One sample yielded the 12 T cell receptor beta chains listed below, sequenced in a study of blood T cell repertoires in COVID-19. Assay: immunoSEQ multiplex PCR; the TCRdb copy retains only in-frame clones and omits some. In the table there are approximately 140,000 clones, more than 75% of which are singletons. Sequencing was carried out using peripheral blood. These receptors all come from a man in his 70s with active COVID-19.

The chain links TRBV3-1 (or the pseudogene TRBV3-2) to TRBJ1-2; possibly TRBD1 for D (6 bases). The CDR3 has 15 amino acids. The ends were cut back, 5 bases at V and 4 bases at J, with 17 bases in the middle. The germline CDR1 and CDR2 sequences are LGHDT and YNNKEL (reference sequence). CDR3 region: CASSDGGGPRYGYTF. Written as DNA, the CDR3 is TGTGCCAGCAGCGACGGCGGGGGGCCACGCTATGGCTACACCTTC.

The V call is TRBV7-9, the J call TRBJ2-7; TRBD1 agrees at 10 bases. V gave up 5 bases and J gave up 3 bases; unmatched junction bases: 4. The CDR3 consists of 14 residues. CDR1 and CDR2 from the germline V gene are SEHNR and FQNEAQ (reference sequence). CDR3 nucleotides: TGTGCCAGCAGCGCCGGGACAGGGGTCTACGAGCAGTACTTC. It specifies CASSAGTGVYEQYF.

The chain recombines TRBV20-1 with TRBJ1-1; no reliable D call. CDR1 and CDR2 from the germline V gene are DFQATT and SNEGSKA (reference sequence). The CDR3 covers 10 residues. The V end was cut by 5 bases, the J end by 8 bases, with 9 bases between. CDR3 in amino acids: CSAAEVEAFF. CDR3 nucleotides: TGCAGTGCTGCAGAGGTAGAAGCTTTCTTT.

The rearrangement joins TRBV28 to TRBJ2-7; D is undetermined. Germline loops: CDR1 MDHEN, CDR2 SYDVKM. The CDR3 sequence is 12 residues long. Trimming removed 6 bases at V and 5 bases at J, with 11 bases between. The CDR3, as DNA: TGTGCCAGCAGGGAGAATAAAAACGAGCAGTACTTC. Its translation is CASRENKNEQYF.

The chain is built from TRBV2 and TRBJ1-1; a possible D gene is TRBD1 (6 bases). Germline V lookup: CDR1 SNHLY, CDR2 FYNNEI. The CDR3 length is 14 residues. Trimming left V 4 bases short and J 0 bases short, with 9 bases between. Here the CDR3 reads CASSVGHLNTEAFF. The CDR3, as DNA: TGTGCCAGCAGTGTGGGACATTTGAACACTGAAGCTTTCTTT.

The chain has TRBV2 and TRBJ2-3; D uncertain. This CDR3 is 15 amino acids long. The germline V and J ends were trimmed by 2 bases and 3 bases, with 12 bases remaining between them. CDR1 is SNHLY and CDR2 is FYNNEI in the germline V gene. CDR3 protein: CASSEQIIFTDTQYF. The CDR3 DNA is TGTGCCAGCAGTGAACAGATAATCTTTACAGATACGCAGTATTTT.

The rearrangement joins TRBV14 to TRBJ2-7; D may be TRBD2 (6 bases). This CDR3 is built from 13 residues. From germline, CDR1 is SGHDN and CDR2 FVKESK. V was clipped by 8 bases and J by 0 bases, with 11 bases between them. The CDR3 sequence: CASGLGGSYEQYF. For the CDR3, the DNA is TGTGCCAGCGGTCTCGGGGGCTCCTACGAGCAGTACTTC. Complete variable domain (other parts from reference TRBV14 and TRBJ2-7): EAGVTQFPSHSVIEKGQTVTLRCDPISGHDNLYWYRRVMGKEIKFLLHFVKESKQDESGMPNNRFLAERTGGTYSTLKVQPAELEDSGVYFCASGLGGSYEQYFGPGTRLTVT.

The V call is TRBV5-6, the J call TRBJ2-1; 9 bases map to TRBD1. The V gene's germline CDR1 is SGHDT and CDR2 YYEEEE. The CDR3 sequence is 15 residues long. V dropped 2 bases and J dropped 2; count of bases not matched to a gene: 2. The CDR3 nucleotides read TGTGCCAGCAGCTTTTACAGGGGGCCCTACAATGAGCAGTTCTTC. Its translation: CASSFYRGPYNEQFF. The complete variable domain, with remaining parts taken from reference TRBV5-6 and TRBJ2-1, reads DAGVTQSPTHLIKTRGQQVTLRCSPKSGHDTVSWYQQALGQGPQFIFQYYEEEERQRGNFPDRFSGHQFPNYSSELNVNALLLGDSALYLCASSFYRGPYNEQFFGPGTRLTVL.

DNA for the CDR3: TGTGCCAGTAGTATATACCGGACTAGCGGGAGGGCAGCCAAAAACATTCAGTACTTC. Protein: CASSIYRTSGRAAKNIQYF. V gene TRBV19 combines with J gene TRBJ2-4, with 15 bases matching TRBD2. The germline gives CDR1 LNHDA, CDR2 SQIVND (reference sequence). This CDR3 contains 19 residues. Unmatched junction bases numbered 5, after V lost 2 bases and J lost 0 bases.

The chain joins TRBV10-3 to TRBJ1-1; 8 bases agree with TRBD1. This CDR3 is built from 15 residues. Trimming took 3 bases from V and 5 from J; bases not matched to a gene: 8. Looked up from germline, CDR1 is ENHRY and CDR2 is SYGVKD. CDR3 DNA sequence: TGTGCCATCAGTGACCCCGGACAGGGAAGGACTGAAGCTTTCTTT. Translated: CAISDPGQGRTEAFF.

V is TRBV27 and J is TRBJ2-7, with a possible D match to TRBD1 (5 bases). The CDR3 has 14 residues. V lost 2 bases and J lost 2, with 10 bases in between. CDR1 and CDR2 from the germline V gene are MNHEY and SMNVEV (reference sequence). In nucleotides, the CDR3 is TGTGCCAGCAGTTTAACCAGGGCTACCTACGAGCAGTACTTC. Translated: CASSLTRATYEQYF.

This clone was counted once. The rearrangement links TRBV6-2 or TRBV6-3 to TRBJ1-5; no firm D call. The CDR3 length is 16 residues. The ends were cut back, 6 bases at V and 6 bases at J, with 21 bases in the middle. From germline, CDR1 is MNHEY and CDR2 SVGEGT. The CDR3 DNA is TGTGCCAGCAGCCCTCGCGGCCGGACTCCGCTTCAGCCCCAGCATTTT. Protein sequence: CASSPRGRTPLQPQHF.